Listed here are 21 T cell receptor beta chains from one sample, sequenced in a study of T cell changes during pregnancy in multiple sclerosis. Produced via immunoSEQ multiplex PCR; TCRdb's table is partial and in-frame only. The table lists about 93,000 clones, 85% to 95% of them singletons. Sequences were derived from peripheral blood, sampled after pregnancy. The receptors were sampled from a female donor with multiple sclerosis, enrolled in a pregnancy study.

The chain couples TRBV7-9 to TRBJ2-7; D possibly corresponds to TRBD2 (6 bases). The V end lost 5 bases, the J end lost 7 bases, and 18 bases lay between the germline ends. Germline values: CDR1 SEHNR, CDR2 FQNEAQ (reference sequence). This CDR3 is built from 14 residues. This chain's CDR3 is CASSARGTATEQYF. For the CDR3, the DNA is TGTGCCAGCAGCGCTAGAGGGACTGCAACTGAGCAGTACTTC.

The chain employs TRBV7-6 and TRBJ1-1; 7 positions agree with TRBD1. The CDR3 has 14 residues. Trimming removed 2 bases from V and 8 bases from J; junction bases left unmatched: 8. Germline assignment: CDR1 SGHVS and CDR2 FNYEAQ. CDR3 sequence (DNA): TGTGCCAGCAGCTTAAGGGCAGGGGGAACAGAAGCTTTCTTT. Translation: CASSLRAGGTEAFF. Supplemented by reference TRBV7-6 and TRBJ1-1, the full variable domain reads GAGVSQSPRYKVTKRGQDVALRCDPISGHVSLYWYRQALGQGPEFLTYFNYEAQQDKSGLPNDRFSAERPEGSISTLTIQRTEQRDSAMYRCASSLRAGGTEAFFGQGTRLTVV.

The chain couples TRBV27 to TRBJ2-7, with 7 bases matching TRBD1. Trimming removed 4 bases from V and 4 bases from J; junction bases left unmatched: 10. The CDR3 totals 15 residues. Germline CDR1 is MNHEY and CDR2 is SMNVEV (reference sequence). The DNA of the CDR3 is TGTGCCAGCAGTTCGCCGGGACAGAACCTGTACGAGCAGTACTTC. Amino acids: CASSSPGQNLYEQYF.

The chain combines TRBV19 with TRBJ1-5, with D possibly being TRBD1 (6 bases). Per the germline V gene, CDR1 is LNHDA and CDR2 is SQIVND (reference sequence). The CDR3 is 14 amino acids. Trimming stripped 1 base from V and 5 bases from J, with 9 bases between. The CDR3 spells CASSIVGGHQPQHF. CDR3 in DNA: TGTGCCAGTAGTATAGTCGGGGGGCATCAGCCCCAGCATTTT.

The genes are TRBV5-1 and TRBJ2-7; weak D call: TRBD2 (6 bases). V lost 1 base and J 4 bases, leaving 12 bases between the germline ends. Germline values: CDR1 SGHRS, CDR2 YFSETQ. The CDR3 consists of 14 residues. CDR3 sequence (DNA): TGCGCCAGCAGCTTGACGCAGGAGGGATACGAGCAGTACTTC. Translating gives CASSLTQEGYEQYF. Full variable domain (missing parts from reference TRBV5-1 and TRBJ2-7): KAGVTQTPRYLIKTRGQQVTLSCSPISGHRSVSWYQQTPGQGLQFLFEYFSETQRNKGNFPGRFSGRQFSNSRSEMNVSTLELGDSALYLCASSLTQEGYEQYFGPGTRLTVT.

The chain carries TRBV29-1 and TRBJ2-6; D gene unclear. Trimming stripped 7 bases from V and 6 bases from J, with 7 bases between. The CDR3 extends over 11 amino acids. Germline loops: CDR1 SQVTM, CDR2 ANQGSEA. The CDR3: CSGEMANVLTF. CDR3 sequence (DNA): TGCAGCGGCGAGATGGCCAACGTCCTGACTTTC.

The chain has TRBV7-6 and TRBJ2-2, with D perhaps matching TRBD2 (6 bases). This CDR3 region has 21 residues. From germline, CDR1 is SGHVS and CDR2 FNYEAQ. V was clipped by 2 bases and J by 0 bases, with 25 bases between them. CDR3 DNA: TGTGCCAGCAGCTTAACCCCCTATCGCGGAGGGGCAGGGACGAACACCGGGGAGCTGTTTTTT. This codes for CASSLTPYRGGAGTNTGELFF.

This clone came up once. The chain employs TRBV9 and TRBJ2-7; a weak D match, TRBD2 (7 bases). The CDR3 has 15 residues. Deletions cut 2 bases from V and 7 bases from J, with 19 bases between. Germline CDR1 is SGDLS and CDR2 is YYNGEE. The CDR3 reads CASSVGSGGFMEQYF. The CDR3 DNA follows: TGTGCCAGCAGCGTGGGGTCGGGGGGCTTTATGGAGCAGTACTTC.

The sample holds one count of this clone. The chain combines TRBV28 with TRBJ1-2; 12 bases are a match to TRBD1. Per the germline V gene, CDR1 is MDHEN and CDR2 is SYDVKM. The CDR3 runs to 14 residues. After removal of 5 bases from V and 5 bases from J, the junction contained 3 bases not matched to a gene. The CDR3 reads CASSRDRGLYGYTF. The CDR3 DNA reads TGTGCCAGCAGTCGGGACAGGGGGCTTTATGGCTACACCTTC.

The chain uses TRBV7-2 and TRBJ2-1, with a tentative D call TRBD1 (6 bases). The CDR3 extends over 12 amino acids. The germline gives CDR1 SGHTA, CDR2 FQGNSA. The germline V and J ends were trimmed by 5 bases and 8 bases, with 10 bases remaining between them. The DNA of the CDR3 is TGTGCCAGCAGCACACAGGGATATGAGCAGTTCTTC. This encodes CASSTQGYEQFF.

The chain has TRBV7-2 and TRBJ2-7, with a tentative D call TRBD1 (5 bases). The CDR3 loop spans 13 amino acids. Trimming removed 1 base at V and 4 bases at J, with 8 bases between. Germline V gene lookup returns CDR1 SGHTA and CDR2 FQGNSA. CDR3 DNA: TGTGCCAGCAGCTTAGAGCAGGGTTACGAGCAGTACTTC. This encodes CASSLEQGYEQYF. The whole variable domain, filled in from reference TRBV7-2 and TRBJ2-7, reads GAGVSQSPSNKVTEKGKDVELRCDPISGHTALYWYRQSLGQGLEFLIYFQGNSAPDKSGLPSDRFSAERTGGSVSTLTIQRTQQEDSAVYLCASSLEQGYEQYFGPGTRLTVT.

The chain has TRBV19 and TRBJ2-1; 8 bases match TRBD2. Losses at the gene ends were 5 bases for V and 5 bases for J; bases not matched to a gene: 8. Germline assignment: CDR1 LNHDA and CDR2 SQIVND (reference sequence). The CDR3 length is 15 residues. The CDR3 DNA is TGTGCCAGTAGTGTTATGAGCGGGAGAAACAATGAGCAGTTCTTC. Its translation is CASSVMSGRNNEQFF.

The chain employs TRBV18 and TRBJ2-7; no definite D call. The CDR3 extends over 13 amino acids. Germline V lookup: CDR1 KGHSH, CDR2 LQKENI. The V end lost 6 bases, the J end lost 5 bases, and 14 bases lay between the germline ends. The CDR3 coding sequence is TGTGCCAGCTCCACGACGGGTCCGAACGAGCAGTACTTC. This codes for CASSTTGPNEQYF.

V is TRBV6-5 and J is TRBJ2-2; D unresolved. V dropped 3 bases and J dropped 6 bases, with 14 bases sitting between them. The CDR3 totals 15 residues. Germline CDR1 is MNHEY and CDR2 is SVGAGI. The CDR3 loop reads CASSYGRPGPGELFF. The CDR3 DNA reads TGTGCCAGCAGTTATGGCCGGCCAGGCCCCGGGGAGCTGTTTTTT.

The CDR3, as DNA: TGCAGTGCTAACGGGGACACTGAAGCTTTCTTT. Protein sequence: CSANGDTEAFF. The V and J genes are TRBV20-1 and TRBJ1-1; D call uncertain. Germline V gene lookup returns CDR1 DFQATT and CDR2 SNEGSKA (reference sequence). V gave up 4 bases and J gave up 3 bases, with 6 bases separating them. The CDR3 sequence is 11 residues long.

CDR3 DNA: TGTGCCAGCAGTCACCCGGAGTACTTTGAGAACTATGGCTACACCTTC. Translated: CASSHPEYFENYGYTF. The chain is built from TRBV6-6 and TRBJ1-2; D remains ambiguous. Deletions cut 5 bases from V and 2 bases from J, with 18 bases between. This CDR3 has 16 amino acids. CDR1 MNHNY and CDR2 SVGAGI come from the germline V gene (reference sequence).

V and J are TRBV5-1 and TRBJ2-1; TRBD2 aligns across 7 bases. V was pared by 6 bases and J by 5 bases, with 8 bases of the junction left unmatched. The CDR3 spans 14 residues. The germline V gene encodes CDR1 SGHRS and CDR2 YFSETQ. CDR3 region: CASNIGTTDNEQFF. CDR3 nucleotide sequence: TGCGCCAGCAATATCGGGACTACCGACAATGAGCAGTTCTTC.

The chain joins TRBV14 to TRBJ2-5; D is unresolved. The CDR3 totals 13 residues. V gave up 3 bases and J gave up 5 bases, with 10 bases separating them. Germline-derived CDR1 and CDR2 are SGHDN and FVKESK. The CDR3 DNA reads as TGTGCCAGCAGCCATCGTTGGGCGGAGACCCAGTACTTC. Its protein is CASSHRWAETQYF.

Written as DNA, the CDR3 is TGTGCCAGCAGCTTGGGAGCCAGCCTTCAAGAGACCCAGTACTTC. Translated, it gives CASSLGASLQETQYF. The chain carries TRBV7-6 and TRBJ2-5; a possible D gene is TRBD2 (5 bases). The CDR3 is made up of 15 amino acids. Germline CDR1 SGHVS, CDR2 FNYEAQ. V lost 3 bases and J lost 2, with 13 bases in between.

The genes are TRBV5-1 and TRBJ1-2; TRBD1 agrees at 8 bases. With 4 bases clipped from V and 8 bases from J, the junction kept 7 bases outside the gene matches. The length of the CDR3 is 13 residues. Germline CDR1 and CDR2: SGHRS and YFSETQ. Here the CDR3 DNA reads TGCGCCAGCAGCGTCCGGGACAGGTTCGGCTACACCTTC. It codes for CASSVRDRFGYTF.

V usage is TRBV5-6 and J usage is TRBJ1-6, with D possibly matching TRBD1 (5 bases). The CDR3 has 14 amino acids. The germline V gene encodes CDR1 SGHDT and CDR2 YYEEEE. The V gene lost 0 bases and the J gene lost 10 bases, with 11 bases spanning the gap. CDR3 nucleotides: TGTGCCAGCAGCTTGGTTCAGGGTGACTCACCCCTCCACTTT. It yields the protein CASSLVQGDSPLHF.